This TCR beta chain derives from a study of blood T cell repertoires in COVID-19. The wider study: T cells, B-cell-depleted T cells, or PBMCs supplied cDNA or gDNA.

Per the original data handling: Estimates of nucleated cell counts were drawn from the amplification of reference gene primers. Measured with immunoSEQ multiplex PCR; TCRdb has only the in-frame clones, and not every one. The V and J calls and clone size are taken from that table; D and trimming were inferred from the DNA. The data contain about 240,000 clones, roughly four fifths of them singletons. The V segment lost 4 bases and the J segment 6 bases; nucleotides outside the gene matches: 8. This CDR3 comprises 14 residues. Germline CDR1 and CDR2: SGHNT and YENEEA. This TCR was sampled from a woman aged 60-75 years with active or convalescent COVID-19. Sequencing used peripheral blood. The chain carries TRBV11-3 and TRBJ2-7, with 8 bases that match TRBD1. The DNA of the CDR3 is TGTGCCAGCAGCTCCCGGACAGGGTCTGCCGAGCAGTACTTC. Protein product: CASSSRTGSAEQYF.